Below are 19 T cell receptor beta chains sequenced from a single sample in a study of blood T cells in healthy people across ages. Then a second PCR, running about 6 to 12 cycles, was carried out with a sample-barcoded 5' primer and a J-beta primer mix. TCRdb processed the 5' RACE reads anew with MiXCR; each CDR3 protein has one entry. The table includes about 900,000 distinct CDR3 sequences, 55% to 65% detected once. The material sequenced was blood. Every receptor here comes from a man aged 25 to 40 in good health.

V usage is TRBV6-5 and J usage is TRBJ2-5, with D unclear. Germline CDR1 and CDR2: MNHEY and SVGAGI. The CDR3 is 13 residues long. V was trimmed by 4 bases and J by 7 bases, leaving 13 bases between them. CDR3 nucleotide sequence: TGTGCCAGCAGTTCCGAAGGGATCGGGACCCAGTACTTC. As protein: CASSSEGIGTQYF.

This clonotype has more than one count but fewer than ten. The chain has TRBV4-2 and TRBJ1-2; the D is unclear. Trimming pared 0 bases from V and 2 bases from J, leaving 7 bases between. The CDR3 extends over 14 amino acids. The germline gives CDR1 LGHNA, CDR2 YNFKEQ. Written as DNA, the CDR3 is TGTGCCAGCAGCCAAGATCCTGGCAACTATGGCTACACCTTC. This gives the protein CASSQDPGNYGYTF.

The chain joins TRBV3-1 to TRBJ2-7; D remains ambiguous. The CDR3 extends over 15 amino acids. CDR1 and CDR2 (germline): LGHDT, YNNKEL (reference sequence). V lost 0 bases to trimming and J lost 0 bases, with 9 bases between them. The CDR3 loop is CASSQDSAVSYEQYF. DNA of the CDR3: TGTGCCAGCAGCCAAGATTCAGCAGTCTCCTACGAGCAGTACTTC.

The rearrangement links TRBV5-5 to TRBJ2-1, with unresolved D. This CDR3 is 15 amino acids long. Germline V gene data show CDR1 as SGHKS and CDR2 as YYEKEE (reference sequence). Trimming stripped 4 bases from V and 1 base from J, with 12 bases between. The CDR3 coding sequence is TGTGCCAGCAGCCCCGAACCTTCATCCTACAATGAGCAGTTCTTC. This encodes CASSPEPSSYNEQFF.

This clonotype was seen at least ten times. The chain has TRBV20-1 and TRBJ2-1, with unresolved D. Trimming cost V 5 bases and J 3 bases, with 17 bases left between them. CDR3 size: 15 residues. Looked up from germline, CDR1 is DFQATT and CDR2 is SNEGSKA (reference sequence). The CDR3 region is CSACDRAQDYNEQFF. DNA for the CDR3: TGCAGTGCTTGCGACCGGGCCCAGGACTACAATGAGCAGTTCTTC.

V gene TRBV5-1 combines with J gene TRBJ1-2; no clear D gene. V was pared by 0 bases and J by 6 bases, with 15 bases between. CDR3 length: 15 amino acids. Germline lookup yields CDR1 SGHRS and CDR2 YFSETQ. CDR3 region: CASSLEAGAVDGYTF. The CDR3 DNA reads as TGCGCCAGCAGCTTGGAGGCAGGTGCCGTTGATGGCTACACCTTC. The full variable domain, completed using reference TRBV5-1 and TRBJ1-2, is KAGVTQTPRYLIKTRGQQVTLSCSPISGHRSVSWYQQTPGQGLQFLFEYFSETQRNKGNFPGRFSGRQFSNSRSEMNVSTLELGDSALYLCASSLEAGAVDGYTFGSGTRLTVV.

CDR3 nucleotide sequence: TGTGCCAGCTGGGCGGGCGGAGTGGCGGAGACCCAGTACTTC. Translation: CASWAGGVAETQYF. The chain has TRBV4-2 and TRBJ2-5; TRBD2 is a possible D gene (5 bases). Trimming took off 8 bases at V and 5 bases at J, with 18 bases between the two ends. The CDR3 sequence is 14 residues long. Germline assignment: CDR1 LGHNA and CDR2 YNFKEQ.

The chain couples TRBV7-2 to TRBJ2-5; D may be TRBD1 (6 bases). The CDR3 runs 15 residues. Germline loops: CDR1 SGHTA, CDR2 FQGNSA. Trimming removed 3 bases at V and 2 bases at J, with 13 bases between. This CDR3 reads CASSLIGTWQETQYF. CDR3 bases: TGTGCCAGCAGCTTGATAGGGACATGGCAAGAGACCCAGTACTTC.

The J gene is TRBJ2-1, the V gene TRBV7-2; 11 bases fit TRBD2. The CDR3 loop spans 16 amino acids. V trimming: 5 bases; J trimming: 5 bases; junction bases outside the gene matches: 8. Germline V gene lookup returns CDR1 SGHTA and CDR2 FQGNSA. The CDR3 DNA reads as TGTGCCAGCAGCCGCAGACTAGCGGGGACTGACAATGAGCAGTTCTTC. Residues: CASSRRLAGTDNEQFF.

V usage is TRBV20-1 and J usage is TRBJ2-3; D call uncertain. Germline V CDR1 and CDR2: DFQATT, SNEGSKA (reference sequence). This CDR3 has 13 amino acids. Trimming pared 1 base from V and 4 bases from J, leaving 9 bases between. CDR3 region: CSARVVSADTQYF. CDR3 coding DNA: TGCAGTGCTAGAGTAGTCTCAGCAGATACGCAGTATTTT.

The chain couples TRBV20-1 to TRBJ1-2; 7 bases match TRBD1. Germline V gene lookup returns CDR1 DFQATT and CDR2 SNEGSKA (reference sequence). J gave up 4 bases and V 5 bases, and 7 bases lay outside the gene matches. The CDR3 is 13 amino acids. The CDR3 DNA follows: TGCAGTGCTCAACCCGGGGACAGCTATGGCTACACCTTC. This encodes CSAQPGDSYGYTF.

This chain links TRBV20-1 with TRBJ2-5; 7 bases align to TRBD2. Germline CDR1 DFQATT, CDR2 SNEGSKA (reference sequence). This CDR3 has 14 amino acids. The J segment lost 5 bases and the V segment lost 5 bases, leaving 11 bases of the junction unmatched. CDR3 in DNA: TGCAGTGCTGGACCGGGACTGGGGGGGGAGACCCAGTACTTC. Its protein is CSAGPGLGGETQYF.

This CDR3 reads CASSLSGGSFSYEQYF. CDR3 bases: TGTGCCAGCAGCCTTTCCGGCGGCAGCTTCTCCTACGAGCAGTACTTC. This sequence joins TRBV3-1 and TRBJ2-7; D unclear. The CDR3 is 16 residues long. In germline, CDR1 is LGHDT, CDR2 YNNKEL (reference sequence). V was pared by 4 bases and J by 0 bases, with 16 bases between.

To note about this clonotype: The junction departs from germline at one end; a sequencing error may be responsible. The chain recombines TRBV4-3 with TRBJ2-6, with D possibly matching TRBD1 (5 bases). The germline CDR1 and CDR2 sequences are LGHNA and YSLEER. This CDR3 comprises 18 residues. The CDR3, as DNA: TGCGCCAGCAGCCAAGATCTGCTACAGGTCTCTGGGGCCAACATCCTGACTTTC. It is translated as CASSQDLLQVSGANILTF.

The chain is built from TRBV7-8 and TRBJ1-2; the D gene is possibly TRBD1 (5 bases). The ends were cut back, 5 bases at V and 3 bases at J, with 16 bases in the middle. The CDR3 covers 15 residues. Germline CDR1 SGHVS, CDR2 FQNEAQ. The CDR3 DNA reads TGTGCCAGCAGCCCACCCAGGGTGCGGGACTATGGCTACACCTTC. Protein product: CASSPPRVRDYGYTF.

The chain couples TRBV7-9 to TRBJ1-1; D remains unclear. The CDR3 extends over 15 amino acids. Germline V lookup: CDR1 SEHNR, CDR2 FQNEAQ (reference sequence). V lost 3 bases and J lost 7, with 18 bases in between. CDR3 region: CASSFPLGLFNEAFF. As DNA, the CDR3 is TGTGCCAGCAGCTTCCCCCTTGGACTCTTCAATGAAGCTTTCTTT.

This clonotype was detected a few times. This chain's CDR3 is CAAAGGSSYNEQFF. The CDR3 DNA reads TGTGCCGCGGCTGGGGGGAGCTCCTACAATGAGCAGTTCTTC. This sequence joins TRBV6-2 or TRBV6-3 and TRBJ2-1, with D possibly being TRBD2 (6 bases). Germline V gene data show CDR1 as MNHEY and CDR2 as SVGEGT. The V and J ends lost 11 bases and 0 bases respectively, with 14 bases between them. The CDR3 covers 14 residues.

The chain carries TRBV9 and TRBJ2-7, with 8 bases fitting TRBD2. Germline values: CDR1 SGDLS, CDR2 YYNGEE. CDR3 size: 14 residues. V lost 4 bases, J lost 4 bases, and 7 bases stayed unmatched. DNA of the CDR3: TGTGCCAGCAGCCGGACTAGCAAATCTTACGAGCAGTACTTC. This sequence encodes CASSRTSKSYEQYF.

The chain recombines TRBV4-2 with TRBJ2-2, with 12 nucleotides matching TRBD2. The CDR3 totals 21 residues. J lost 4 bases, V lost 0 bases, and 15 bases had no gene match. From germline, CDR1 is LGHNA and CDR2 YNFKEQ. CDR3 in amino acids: CASSQDVLAGGSYLGTGELFF. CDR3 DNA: TGTGCCAGCAGCCAAGATGTCCTAGCGGGGGGGTCTTATTTGGGCACCGGGGAGCTGTTTTTT.